What follows are 32 T cell receptor beta chains derived from one specimen sequenced in a study of cytomegalovirus exposure and HLA in healthy donors. The PCR contained 60 Vbeta and 13 Jbeta primers. TCRdb's copy holds only in-frame clones and misses some; the assay was immunoSEQ multiplex PCR. The repertoire consists of some 190,000 clones, with around 82% occurring once and the leading ten covering roughly 13%. Sequencing was carried out using PBMCs. These receptors originate from a woman aged 25 to 45 in good health and CMV-seropositive.

This chain uses TRBV29-1 with TRBJ1-2, with D possibly matching TRBD1 (6 bases). The CDR3 runs to 16 residues. The V gene lost 2 bases and the J gene lost 1 base, with 17 bases spanning the gap. CDR1 and CDR2 (germline): SQVTM, ANQGSEA. The CDR3 DNA sequence: TGCAGCGTTGAAAAATTATTGGAGGACAGTAACTATGGCTACACCTTC. The encoded protein is CSVEKLLEDSNYGYTF.

This clone showed up just a few times. The V call is TRBV7-9, the J call TRBJ1-2, with 9 bases fitting TRBD1. The CDR3 covers 15 residues. From germline, CDR1 is SEHNR and CDR2 FQNEAQ (reference sequence). With 4 bases clipped from V and 5 bases from J, the junction kept 8 bases outside the gene matches. Here the CDR3 DNA reads TGTGCCAGCAGCTCCGCACAGGGGGCGTTTTATGGCTACACCTTC. Translation: CASSSAQGAFYGYTF.

This chain connects TRBV7-2 to TRBJ2-7; maybe TRBD2 (5 bases). The germline gives CDR1 SGHTA, CDR2 FQGNSA. The CDR3 is made up of 15 amino acids. V was cut by 3 bases and J by 6 bases, with 18 bases left in between. CDR3 sequence reads: CASSLYAGRVGEQYF. The CDR3 DNA follows: TGTGCCAGCAGCTTGTATGCGGGCCGGGTCGGCGAGCAGTACTTC.

The rearrangement uses TRBV28 and TRBJ2-7; 8 nucleotides agree with TRBD2. The CDR3 sequence is 13 residues long. CDR1 and CDR2 from the germline V gene are MDHEN and SYDVKM. V gave up 4 bases and J gave up 7 bases; unmatched junction bases: 6. CDR3 region: CASSSGGPREQYF. In nucleotides, the CDR3 is TGTGCCAGCAGTTCGGGGGGGCCTCGGGAGCAGTACTTC.

The table lists this clone with a count of one. The chain employs TRBV11-2 and TRBJ1-2; TRBD1 matches at 8 bases. This CDR3 region has 18 residues. Germline CDR1 and CDR2: SGHAT and FQNNGV. The ends lost 0 bases at V and 5 bases at J; junction bases unmatched: 14. CDR3 in DNA: TGTGCCAGCAGCTTAGATTCGGTTGTCAGGGGGCGTAGTTATGGCTACACCTTC. It codes for CASSLDSVVRGRSYGYTF.

This clone was detected only a few times. V and J are TRBV5-1 and TRBJ2-1, with 7 bases that match TRBD1. Germline-derived CDR1 and CDR2 are SGHRS and YFSETQ. The ends lost 6 bases at V and 2 bases at J; junction bases unmatched: 8. This CDR3 is 15 amino acids long. The CDR3 spells CASTVLGGTYNEQFF. The DNA of the CDR3 is TGCGCCAGCACGGTGCTAGGGGGCACCTACAATGAGCAGTTCTTC.

This clone was seen more than once but under ten times. Other DNA variants within this sample encode the same CDR3. The chain employs TRBV6-4 and TRBJ2-1; TRBD2 agrees at 7 bases. J lost 8 bases, V lost 3 bases, and 10 bases had no gene match. The CDR3 length is 15 residues. The germline V gene encodes CDR1 MRHNA and CDR2 SNTAGT. CDR3 sequence (DNA): TGTGCCAGCAGTGAAGGTCTAGCGGTGCCTCATGAGCAGTTCTTC. Encoded protein: CASSEGLAVPHEQFF.

This rearrangement joins TRBV6-1 to TRBJ2-7; TRBD2 aligns across 8 bases. The CDR3 loop spans 14 amino acids. V trimming: 7 bases; J trimming: 0 bases; junction bases outside the gene matches: 5. Germline V gene lookup returns CDR1 MNHNS and CDR2 SASEGT. The CDR3 DNA sequence: TGTGCCAGCACACGGCGGGGGGCCTCCTACGAGCAGTACTTC. Translating it yields CASTRRGASYEQYF.

The V and J genes are TRBV28 and TRBJ2-3; TRBD1 matches at 7 bases. The CDR3 has 15 residues. With V trimmed by 5 bases and J by 0 bases, 5 bases remained unmatched. CDR1 MDHEN and CDR2 SYDVKM come from the germline V gene. The CDR3, as DNA: TGTGCCAGCAGTCCCGAGGGACAGAGCACAGATACGCAGTATTTT. It codes for CASSPEGQSTDTQYF. Filled out from reference TRBV28 and TRBJ2-3, the complete variable domain reads DVKVTQSSRYLVKRTGEKVFLECVQDMDHENMFWYRQDPGLGLRLIYFSYDVKMKEKGDIPEGYSVSREKKERFSLILESASTNQTSMYLCASSPEGQSTDTQYFGPGTRLTVL.

This chain joins TRBV7-8 and TRBJ2-1; D possibly corresponds to TRBD2 (6 bases). CDR3 size: 15 residues. Looked up from germline, CDR1 is SGHVS and CDR2 is FQNEAQ. Trimming shortened V by 5 bases and J by 7 bases, and 18 bases separated the two germline ends. The CDR3 DNA is TGTGCCAGCAGCCGGAGGGGTCCCCCTTTGAATGAGCAGTTCTTC. Its protein is CASSRRGPPLNEQFF.

The rearrangement joins TRBV19 to TRBJ2-7; the match to TRBD1 covers 7 bases. V gave up 5 bases and J gave up 0 bases; unmatched junction bases: 4. Germline V lookup: CDR1 LNHDA, CDR2 SQIVND (reference sequence). This CDR3 has 14 amino acids. The CDR3 sequence is CASSDRASSYEQYF. CDR3 sequence (DNA): TGTGCCAGTAGTGACAGGGCGAGCTCCTACGAGCAGTACTTC.

CDR3 coding DNA: TGTGCCAGCCGCCCGGGTGGGGGCTATCAGCCCCAGCATTTT. Translated, it gives CASRPGGGYQPQHF. V is TRBV28 and J is TRBJ1-5; D might be TRBD1 (6 bases). There are 14 residues in the CDR3. Trimming stripped 8 bases from V and 5 bases from J, with 16 bases between. Per the germline V gene, CDR1 is MDHEN and CDR2 is SYDVKM.

V is TRBV7-2 and J is TRBJ2-7; 9 nucleotides agree with TRBD2. The CDR3 sequence is 16 residues long. CDR1 is SGHTA, CDR2 FQGNSA, per germline. The V and J ends lost 1 base and 2 bases, in that order; junction bases with no gene match: 6. The CDR3 DNA is TGTGCCAGCAGCTTAGTGGCTAGCGGGGCCACCTACGAGCAGTACTTC. This encodes CASSLVASGATYEQYF.

V usage is TRBV7-2 and J usage is TRBJ1-2; 8 bases fit TRBD1. The V gene's germline CDR1 is SGHTA and CDR2 FQGNSA. V lost 5 bases and J lost 1; bases outside the gene matches: 3. The CDR3 is 14 residues long. The CDR3 DNA reads as TGTGCCAGCAGCGTTACAGGGGGTAACTATGGCTACACCTTC. It is translated as CASSVTGGNYGYTF.

The genes are TRBV5-4 and TRBJ2-4, with D hard to call. In germline, CDR1 is SGHNT, CDR2 YYREEE (reference sequence). The CDR3 runs to 16 residues. V was cut by 0 bases and J by 0 bases, with 10 bases left in between. CDR3 in amino acids: CASSLGGAPAKNIQYF. CDR3 nucleotide sequence: TGTGCCAGCAGCTTGGGTGGAGCCCCAGCCAAAAACATTCAGTACTTC.

The V call is TRBV19, the J call TRBJ2-2, with 7 nucleotides matching TRBD1. CDR3 length equals 16 residues. Germline V gene lookup returns CDR1 LNHDA and CDR2 SQIVND (reference sequence). V lost 3 bases and J lost 4; bases outside the gene matches: 8. CDR3 nucleotide sequence: TGTGCCAGTAGTATGGTACAGGGGTTTAGCACCGGGGAGCTGTTTTTT. Translation: CASSMVQGFSTGELFF.

The chain recombines TRBV7-2 with TRBJ1-4; TRBD1 is a possible D gene (6 bases). CDR1 is SGHTA and CDR2 is FQGNSA in the germline V gene. Between the trimmed V and J ends, which lost 2 bases and 7 bases, there was a span of 8 bases. The CDR3 sequence is 13 residues long. DNA for the CDR3: TGTGCCAGCAGCTTATACAGGGCTGAAAAACTGTTTTTT. Its protein product is CASSLYRAEKLFF.

V gene TRBV30 combines with J gene TRBJ1-2; 7 positions match TRBD1. Germline CDR1 is GTSNPN and CDR2 is SVGIG (reference sequence). Trimming took 2 bases from V and 3 from J; bases not matched to a gene: 0. This CDR3 is 12 amino acids long. In DNA, the CDR3 is TGTGCCTGGAGTCAGGGGGACTATGGCTACACCTTC. Translated: CAWSQGDYGYTF.

This clone came up a few times. V and J are TRBV9 and TRBJ2-2; no reliable D call. Trimming cost V 0 bases and J 4 bases, with 7 bases left between them. The germline V gene has CDR1 SGDLS and CDR2 YYNGEE. The CDR3 has 14 residues. Here the CDR3 reads CASSVGHPTGELFF. CDR3 bases: TGTGCCAGCAGCGTAGGACACCCCACCGGGGAGCTGTTTTTT.

The V gene is TRBV7-6, the J gene TRBJ1-2, with a weak D call TRBD1 (5 bases). The CDR3 has 14 residues. Trimming left V 0 bases short and J 8 bases short, with 13 bases between. The V gene's germline CDR1 is SGHVS and CDR2 FNYEAQ. The CDR3 spells CASSLARGVGGYTF. Here the CDR3 DNA reads TGTGCCAGCAGCTTAGCGCGGGGGGTAGGAGGCTACACCTTC.

The chain employs TRBV30 and TRBJ2-3; 8 bases are a match to TRBD2. The CDR3 totals 14 residues. With V trimmed by 4 bases and J by 4 bases, 7 bases remained unmatched. The germline CDR1 and CDR2 sequences are GTSNPN and SVGIG (reference sequence). CDR3 DNA: TGTGCCTGGAACTCGGGAGGGCCGTCAGATACGCAGTATTTT. It is translated as CAWNSGGPSDTQYF. The complete variable domain, with remaining parts taken from reference TRBV30 and TRBJ2-3, reads SQTIHQWPATLVQPVGSPLSLECTVEGTSNPNLYWYRQAAGRGLQLLFYSVGIGQISSEVPQNLSASRPQDRQFILSSKKLLLSDSGFYLCAWNSGGPSDTQYFGPGTRLTVL.

The rearrangement uses TRBV5-6 and TRBJ2-3, with 7 bases matching TRBD2. Germline lookup yields CDR1 SGHDT and CDR2 YYEEEE. J lost 2 bases, V lost 3 bases, and 6 bases had no gene match. CDR3 length: 15 residues. CDR3 sequence reads: CASSSTSGDTDTQYF. In DNA, the CDR3 is TGTGCCAGCAGCTCTACGAGCGGGGACACAGATACGCAGTATTTT.

The chain couples TRBV4-1 to TRBJ1-2, with 11 bases that match TRBD1. V was clipped by 4 bases and J by 5 bases; unmatched bases: 9. The CDR3 extends over 16 amino acids. The germline V gene has CDR1 MGHRA and CDR2 YSYEKL. The CDR3 nucleotides are TGCGCCAGCAGCCGCACCGGCGGGACAGGGGGTTATGGCTACACCTTC. Translation gives CASSRTGGTGGYGYTF.

The rearrangement joins TRBV4-1 to TRBJ2-1; possibly TRBD1 for D (6 bases). This CDR3 spans 15 amino acids. The V and J ends lost 2 bases and 2 bases respectively, with 10 bases between them. Germline V gene lookup returns CDR1 MGHRA and CDR2 YSYEKL. The CDR3 bases are TGCGCCAGCAGCCAAATTACAGGGCCCTACAATGAGCAGTTCTTC. Its translation: CASSQITGPYNEQFF.

Comments on this clone: The same CDR3 is also encoded by other DNA sequences in this sample. The chain recombines TRBV7-3 with TRBJ1-4; a possible D gene is TRBD1 (6 bases). CDR3 length equals 15 residues. Germline loops: CDR1 SGHTA, CDR2 FQGTGA. V was shortened by 3 bases and J by 1 base, with 9 bases between the two germline ends. This CDR3 reads CASSLTGGTNEKLFF. CDR3 DNA sequence: TGTGCCAGCAGCTTGACAGGCGGAACTAATGAAAAACTGTTTTTT.

This chain links TRBV13 with TRBJ1-1, with 8 nucleotides matching TRBD1. Germline trimming cut 1 base from V and 5 bases from J; bases unmatched to any gene: 6. The germline V gene has CDR1 PRHDT and CDR2 FYEKMQ (reference sequence). CDR3 length equals 15 residues. CDR3 DNA: TGTGCCAGCAGCTTAGACGGACAGGGAGGAACTGAAGCTTTCTTT. Its translation is CASSLDGQGGTEAFF.

The chain uses TRBV2 and TRBJ1-1; D call uncertain. The V gene lost 4 bases and the J gene lost 8 bases, with 11 bases spanning the gap. This CDR3 has 12 residues. Germline lookup yields CDR1 SNHLY and CDR2 FYNNEI. In DNA form, the CDR3 reads TGTGCCAGCAGTGTCTTCGGAGTAGAAGCTTTCTTT. Translated, it gives CASSVFGVEAFF.

This clone appeared a single time. The chain combines TRBV5-4 with TRBJ1-2, with 8 bases aligning to TRBD1. The CDR3 consists of 13 residues. V gave up 4 bases and J gave up 3 bases; unmatched junction bases: 2. CDR1 SGHNT and CDR2 YYREEE come from the germline V gene (reference sequence). CDR3 region: CASSPQGDYGYTF. The CDR3 region has the DNA TGTGCCAGCAGCCCACAGGGGGACTATGGCTACACCTTC.

The rearrangement uses TRBV7-9 and TRBJ2-1; 7 bases are a match to TRBD2. V lost 4 bases to trimming and J lost 8 bases; unmatched junction nucleotides: 5. Germline CDR1 is SEHNR and CDR2 is FQNEAQ (reference sequence). This CDR3 has 13 amino acids. For the CDR3, the DNA is TGTGCCAGCAGCTCTAGCGGACGTGATGAGCAGTTCTTC. This sequence encodes CASSSSGRDEQFF.

This chain connects TRBV13 to TRBJ2-5, with TRBD1 matching 7 bases. After removal of 1 base from V and 4 bases from J, the junction contained 3 bases not matched to a gene. Germline V CDR1 and CDR2: PRHDT, FYEKMQ (reference sequence). The CDR3 totals 14 residues. CDR3 DNA: TGTGCCAGCAGCTTAGAGGCAGGGGGAGAGACCCAGTACTTC. As protein: CASSLEAGGETQYF.

The rearrangement joins TRBV6-6 to TRBJ2-7; TRBD1 agrees at 10 bases. Germline assignment: CDR1 MNHNY and CDR2 SVGAGI (reference sequence). Trimming removed 5 bases from V and 6 bases from J; junction bases left unmatched: 13. The CDR3 sequence is 16 residues long. The CDR3 loop reads CASSRDRGPPRAEQYF. CDR3 sequence (DNA): TGTGCCAGCAGTCGGGACAGGGGCCCGCCTCGAGCCGAGCAGTACTTC.

The chain carries TRBV18 and TRBJ1-2; 9 bases line up with TRBD1. Germline values: CDR1 KGHSH, CDR2 LQKENI. With 4 bases clipped from V and 2 bases from J, the junction kept 5 bases outside the gene matches. This CDR3 has 15 amino acids. CDR3 DNA sequence: TGTGCCAGCTCACACCAGACAGGGGGAAACTATGGCTACACCTTC. Translated: CASSHQTGGNYGYTF. The entire variable domain, with the rest obtained from reference TRBV18 and TRBJ1-2, is as follows: NAGVMQNPRHLVRRRGQEARLRCSPMKGHSHVYWYRQLPEEGLKFMVYLQKENIIDESGMPKERFSAEFPKEGPSILRIQQVVRGDSAAYFCASSHQTGGNYGYTFGSGTRLTVV.